A selection of T cell receptor beta chains follows, all from one sample in a study of cytomegalovirus exposure and HLA in healthy donors. Sequencing used immunoSEQ multiplex PCR; TCRdb keeps in-frame clones, though not all of them. This sample has 95,000 to 150,000 clones, with 94% found just once. Source material: PBMCs. The receptors shown here come from a woman under 30 in good health and CMV-seronegative. Each CDR3 is given with its conserved first and last residue. The D gene is left open where the match is weak. Size tells how often a clone was seen (once, few, many) or the class of an expanded clone, and some rows leave it out.

clone size	V gene	J gene	D gene	CDR3 protein	CDR3 DNA
.	TRBV7-9	TRBJ2-1	TRBD1	CASSLADRGDEQFF	TGTGCCAGCAGCTTAGCGGACAGGGGTGATGAGCAGTTCTTC
few	TRBV6-1	TRBJ1-5	.	CASSPRTQDQPQHF	TGTGCCAGCAGTCCCAGAACGCAAGATCAGCCCCAGCATTTT
.	TRBV7-2	TRBJ1-2	.	CASSLVTAGYTF	TGTGCCAGCAGCTTAGTCACAGCTGGCTACACCTTC
.	TRBV21-1	TRBJ1-2	.	CASSKVLQGSICYGYTF	TGTGCCAGCAGCAAAGTTTTACAGGGATCGATCTGCTATGGCTACACCTTC
.	TRBV2	TRBJ1-4	TRBD1	CASEPGQGYEKLFF	TGTGCCAGCGAACCGGGACAGGGATATGAAAAACTGTTTTTT
.	TRBV30	TRBJ1-1	.	CAWSVYRGKEAFF	TGTGCCTGGAGTGTGTACCGGGGGAAAGAAGCTTTCTTT
.	TRBV6-5	TRBJ2-5	TRBD2	CASSAGWGGETQYF	TGTGCCAGTTCGGCCGGGTGGGGGGGAGAGACCCAGTACTTC
.	TRBV6-1	TRBJ2-7	TRBD2	CASPREVGYEQYF	TGTGCCAGCCCACGGGAGGTGGGGTACGAGCAGTACTTC
.	TRBV28	TRBJ1-5	.	CASSPDRSYSNQPQHF	TGTGCCAGCAGTCCTGACAGGTCTTATAGCAATCAGCCCCAGCATTTT
.	TRBV21-1	TRBJ1-2	.	CASSNPSPGMGGYTF	TGTGCCAGCAGCAACCCGTCCCCGGGGATGGGTGGCTACACCTTC
.	TRBV27	TRBJ2-5	TRBD1	CASRKQGHETQYF	TGTGCCAGCAGGAAACAGGGGCACGAGACCCAGTACTTC
.	TRBV7-9	TRBJ1-2	.	CASSLLTGRTNGYTF	TGTGCCAGCAGCTTGTTAACGGGTCGAACGAATGGCTACACCTTC
.	TRBV5-1	TRBJ1-4	TRBD1	CASSLDRGREKLFF	TGCGCCAGCAGCTTGGACAGGGGCCGAGAAAAACTGTTTTTT
.	TRBV18	TRBJ2-7	.	CASSPSGTYEQYF	TGTGCCAGCTCACCGAGCGGAACCTACGAGCAGTACTTC
.	TRBV6-5	TRBJ1-1	.	CASSRDRMNTEAFF	TGTGCCAGCAGTCGTGACAGGATGAACACTGAAGCTTTCTTT
.	TRBV7-9	TRBJ2-4	.	CASSQQRGDQYF	TGTGCCAGCAGCCAGCAAAGGGGCGATCAGTACTTC
.	TRBV29-1	TRBJ1-6	.	CSVQGQTNSPLHF	TGCAGCGTTCAGGGTCAGACTAATTCACCCCTCCACTTT
.	TRBV5-6	TRBJ2-5	TRBD1	CASSAGQGLQETQYF	TGTGCCAGCAGCGCAGGACAGGGGCTACAAGAGACCCAGTACTTC
.	TRBV9	TRBJ2-7	TRBD2	CASSVGPGGLYEQYF	TGTGCCAGCAGCGTTGGTCCGGGGGGATTATACGAGCAGTACTTC
.	TRBV28	TRBJ2-1	TRBD2	CASSPGGSGRAKNEQFF	TGTGCCAGCAGCCCAGGGGGTAGCGGGAGGGCCAAAAATGAGCAGTTCTTC
.	TRBV7-9	TRBJ2-1	.	CASSSPTGLAQDEQFF	TGTGCCAGCAGCTCCCCGACAGGCCTGGCTCAGGATGAGCAGTTCTTC
.	TRBV29-1	TRBJ2-7	TRBD2	CSVSGTSGGGLYEQYF	TGCAGCGTCTCCGGGACTAGCGGAGGTGGCCTCTACGAGCAGTACTTC
once	TRBV6-1	TRBJ1-2	.	CASSESGIWGYTF	TGTGCCAGCAGTGAATCGGGGATATGGGGCTACACCTTC
.	TRBV28	TRBJ2-2	TRBD1	CASSLDRGGTGELFF	TGTGCCAGCAGTTTGGACAGGGGAGGTACCGGGGAGCTGTTTTTT
.	TRBV19	TRBJ2-4	.	CASSPQVAKNIQYF	TGTGCCAGTAGTCCCCAGGTAGCCAAAAACATTCAGTACTTC
.	TRBV11-2	TRBJ2-7	.	CASSFGVGVYEQYF	TGTGCCAGCAGCTTTGGAGTAGGGGTTTACGAGCAGTACTTC
.	TRBV5-1	TRBJ2-7	TRBD2	CASSTGTSGSYEQYF	TGCGCCAGCAGCACGGGGACTAGCGGCTCCTACGAGCAGTACTTC
.	TRBV28	TRBJ1-1	.	CASSSQARTEAFF	TGTGCCAGCAGTTCGCAGGCCCGGACTGAAGCTTTCTTT
once	TRBV5-4	TRBJ2-7	TRBD2	CASSPTGTSGAYEQYF	TGTGCCAGCAGCCCGACCGGGACTAGCGGGGCCTACGAGCAGTACTTC
.	TRBV6-5	TRBJ1-6	TRBD1	CASSLPDRALHF	TGTGCCAGCAGCCTACCAGACAGGGCCCTCCACTTT
.	TRBV5-1	TRBJ2-3	TRBD2	CASSVAGGLTDTQYF	TGCGCCAGCAGCGTAGCGGGGGGGTTGACAGATACGCAGTATTTT
.	TRBV9	TRBJ2-1	TRBD2	CASSAIAGAPNEQFF	TGTGCCAGCAGCGCAATAGCGGGGGCACCTAATGAGCAGTTCTTC
once	TRBV6-5	TRBJ1-1	TRBD1	CASSSGGAAATEAFF	TGTGCCAGCAGTTCAGGGGGCGCGGCGGCCACTGAAGCTTTCTTT
.	TRBV5-1	TRBJ1-2	.	CASSLTPTVNYGYTF	TGCGCCAGCAGCTTGACCCCCACAGTTAACTATGGCTACACCTTC
.	TRBV15	TRBJ1-1	.	CATSRDRGAYTEAFF	TGTGCCACCAGCAGAGATCGGGGTGCGTACACTGAAGCTTTCTTT
.	TRBV28	TRBJ1-5	TRBD1	CASSLLWGQGNQPQHF	TGTGCCAGCAGTTTATTATGGGGACAGGGGAATCAGCCCCAGCATTTT
.	TRBV5-1	TRBJ2-5	.	CASSFSSEIYGGRPQETQYF	TGCGCCAGCAGCTTCTCCTCGGAGATATACGGGGGTCGACCGCAAGAGACCCAGTACTTC
few	TRBV7-3	TRBJ1-1	TRBD1	CASSWDRDTEAFF	TGTGCCAGCAGCTGGGACAGGGATACTGAAGCTTTCTTT
.	TRBV7-2	TRBJ2-5	TRBD2	CASSLGTSLPETQYF	TGTGCCAGCAGCCTAGGGACTAGCTTGCCCGAGACCCAGTACTTC
.	TRBV5-6	TRBJ1-1	TRBD1	CASRRQGGETEAFF	TGTGCCAGCCGAAGACAGGGAGGAGAGACTGAAGCTTTCTTT
once	TRBV9	TRBJ2-3	.	CASSGSWGHPQYF	TGTGCCAGCAGCGGGTCTTGGGGCCACCCGCAGTATTTT
once	TRBV4-2	TRBJ2-2	.	CASSQDRVGELFF	TGTGCCAGCAGCCAAGATCGCGTCGGGGAGCTGTTTTTT
.	TRBV28	TRBJ2-3	.	CASNQGDTQYF	TGTGCCTCGAACCAGGGGGATACGCAGTATTTT
.	TRBV6-1	TRBJ2-7	.	CASSARTPYEQYF	TGTGCCAGCAGTGCCCGGACACCCTACGAGCAGTACTTC
.	TRBV7-6	TRBJ2-1	TRBD2	CASSLGGGNHYEQFF	TGTGCCAGCAGCTTAGGCGGGGGGAATCACTATGAGCAGTTCTTC
.	TRBV19	TRBJ2-7	.	CASSPGLLAYEQYF	TGTGCCAGTAGCCCCGGACTGTTAGCCTACGAGCAGTACTTC
.	TRBV4-1	TRBJ1-5	.	CASSQDSAGIINQPQHF	TGCGCCAGCAGCCAAGATTCCGCAGGGATAATAAATCAGCCCCAGCATTTT
.	TRBV9	TRBJ2-5	TRBD1	CASSKEGGARYF	TGTGCCAGCAGCAAAGAAGGGGGCGCGCGGTACTTC